This entry lists 19 T cell receptor beta chains sequenced from one sample in a study of CD8+ T cells in alopecia areata. Documented treatment: oral pan-JAK inhibitor, 5-10 mg twice daily. Following RNA extraction, reverse transcription yielded cDNA that acted as the sequencing template. Data came from immunoSEQ multiplex PCR; TCRdb stores just in-frame clones and leaves some out. The sample has some 190,000 clones, around 66% seen once. The specimen comprised CD4+ T cells sorted from blood, sampled between weeks 43 and 45, from a patient treated with tofacitinib. These receptors all come from a human donor with alopecia areata.

The chain uses TRBV7-2 and TRBJ2-3, with 10 bases fitting TRBD2. The J segment lost 1 base and the V segment lost 4 bases, leaving 2 bases of the junction unmatched. The CDR3 contains 15 residues. Germline V gene sequence: CDR1 SGHTA, CDR2 FQGNSA. This CDR3 is CASSSGTSGTDTQYF. The CDR3 DNA is TGTGCCAGCAGCTCCGGGACTAGCGGCACAGATACGCAGTATTTT.

This clone was observed a few times. This chain uses TRBV11-2 with TRBJ2-7; TRBD1 or TRBD2 may be the D gene (6 bases each). CDR1 is SGHAT and CDR2 is FQNNGV in the germline V gene. V lost 1 base to trimming and J lost 0 bases, with 16 bases between them. The CDR3 consists of 17 residues. CDR3 protein: CASSLVGGGQSSYEQYF. DNA of the CDR3: TGTGCCAGCAGCTTAGTAGGTGGGGGGCAGAGCTCCTACGAGCAGTACTTC.

This sequence joins TRBV29-1 and TRBJ2-3; 8 bases match TRBD1. This CDR3 has 16 residues. V was pared by 6 bases and J by 0 bases, with 11 bases of the junction left unmatched. CDR1 is SQVTM and CDR2 is ANQGSEA in the germline V gene. Here the CDR3 DNA reads TGCAGCGTCATGTTTCAGGGGGCGGTCAGCACAGATACGCAGTATTTT. Encoded protein: CSVMFQGAVSTDTQYF.

The rearrangement joins TRBV6-5 to TRBJ2-4; the match to TRBD2 covers 9 bases. Germline CDR1 MNHEY, CDR2 SVGAGI. This CDR3 contains 15 residues. V lost 0 bases and J lost 6; bases outside the gene matches: 3. The CDR3 DNA reads as TGTGCCAGCAGTTACTCGTTGCGGGGGGGAAACATTCAGTACTTC. Its protein is CASSYSLRGGNIQYF.

J is TRBJ1-2 and V is TRBV5-1; the D is unclear. The CDR3 consists of 14 residues. V gave up 0 bases and J gave up 6 bases, with 12 bases separating them. Germline CDR1 is SGHRS and CDR2 is YFSETQ. The CDR3 sequence is CASSLDTTVNGYTF. The CDR3 nucleotides are TGCGCCAGCAGCTTGGACACTACCGTAAATGGCTACACCTTC.

The chain uses TRBV5-1 and TRBJ1-4, with a weak D call TRBD1 (5 bases). The V end lost 0 bases, the J end lost 12 bases, and 15 bases lay between the germline ends. This CDR3 region has 14 residues. Germline values: CDR1 SGHRS, CDR2 YFSETQ. The CDR3 DNA follows: TGCGCCAGCAGCTTGGGATCCAGCCAGGGTGAACTGTTTTTT. Amino acids: CASSLGSSQGELFF.

The rearrangement joins TRBV29-1 to TRBJ1-2, with D tentatively TRBD1 (5 bases). Looked up from germline, CDR1 is SQVTM and CDR2 is ANQGSEA. The CDR3 has 13 amino acids. Trimming left V 6 bases short and J 8 bases short, with 19 bases between. The CDR3 nucleotides are TGCAGCGTGGACGGGGCCTACACACAGGGCTACACCTTC. Amino acids: CSVDGAYTQGYTF. Combining the CDR3 with reference TRBV29-1 and TRBJ1-2 gives the whole variable domain SAVISQKPSRDICQRGTSLTIQCQVDSQVTMMFWYRQQPGQSLTLIATANQGSEATYESGFVIDKFPISRPNLTFSTLTVSNMSPEDSSIYLCSVDGAYTQGYTFGSGTRLTVV.

The chain couples TRBV7-2 to TRBJ2-7, with TRBD1 identical over 7 bases. The CDR3 has 18 amino acids. Germline V gene sequence: CDR1 SGHTA, CDR2 FQGNSA. V was clipped by 0 bases and J by 5 bases; unmatched bases: 16. The CDR3 protein is CASSLASPGQPVGDEQYF. CDR3 coding DNA: TGTGCCAGCAGCTTAGCTTCACCGGGACAGCCTGTCGGGGACGAGCAGTACTTC.

This chain links TRBV19 with TRBJ2-7; the D call may be TRBD1 or TRBD2 (5 bases each). V was clipped by 4 bases and J by 2 bases, with 9 bases between them. The CDR3 spans 13 residues. From germline, CDR1 is LNHDA and CDR2 SQIVND (reference sequence). Here the CDR3 DNA reads TGTGCCAGTAGTACCCGGGACGCCTACGAGCAGTACTTC. Amino acid sequence: CASSTRDAYEQYF.

The gene calls are TRBV29-1 and TRBJ2-3; 10 bases align to TRBD1. V lost 8 bases, J lost 4 bases, and 3 bases stayed unmatched. The CDR3 consists of 12 residues. Germline CDR1 SQVTM, CDR2 ANQGSEA. The CDR3 sequence: CSLGQGADTQYF. The DNA for the CDR3 is TGCAGCCTCGGACAGGGGGCAGATACGCAGTATTTT.

This chain uses TRBV30 with TRBJ1-2; D remains unclear. Trimming shortened V by 0 bases and J by 8 bases, and 13 bases separated the two germline ends. CDR3 size: 13 residues. CDR1 and CDR2 from the germline V gene are GTSNPN and SVGIG (reference sequence). The CDR3 sequence: CAWSVGQVGGYTF. The CDR3, as DNA: TGTGCCTGGAGTGTAGGGCAGGTCGGCGGCTACACCTTC. Full variable domain (rest looked up from reference TRBV30 and TRBJ1-2): SQTIHQWPATLVQPVGSPLSLECTVEGTSNPNLYWYRQAAGRGLQLLFYSVGIGQISSEVPQNLSASRPQDRQFILSSKKLLLSDSGFYLCAWSVGQVGGYTFGSGTRLTVV.

This clone was counted only a few times. The J gene is TRBJ2-3, the V gene TRBV7-3, with 10 bases identical to TRBD1. The ends lost 5 bases at V and 5 bases at J; junction bases unmatched: 7. The CDR3 length is 15 residues. CDR1 and CDR2 from the germline V gene are SGHTA and FQGTGA. The CDR3 nucleotides read TGTGCCAGCAGCACCGGGACAGGGGTTCGAGATACGCAGTATTTT. Its protein is CASSTGTGVRDTQYF.

This clone was seen at least ten times. This rearrangement joins TRBV13 to TRBJ2-7; D might be TRBD1 (5 bases). The germline V and J ends were trimmed by 5 bases and 4 bases, with 12 bases remaining between them. This CDR3 region has 13 residues. Germline loops: CDR1 PRHDT, CDR2 FYEKMQ (reference sequence). The CDR3 reads CASSHAAGYEQYF. The CDR3 DNA is TGTGCCAGCAGCCACGCCGCAGGGTACGAGCAGTACTTC.

The chain combines TRBV7-6 with TRBJ2-3; D possibly uses TRBD1 or TRBD2 (5 bases each). The CDR3 covers 13 residues. Trimming took 6 bases from V and 5 from J, leaving 12 bases between them. CDR1 is SGHVS, CDR2 FNYEAQ, per germline. The CDR3 region is CASSKQAGDTQYF. DNA of the CDR3: TGTGCCAGCAGTAAACAGGCGGGAGATACGCAGTATTTT. Together with reference TRBV7-6 and TRBJ2-3, the CDR3 gives the full variable domain: GAGVSQSPRYKVTKRGQDVALRCDPISGHVSLYWYRQALGQGPEFLTYFNYEAQQDKSGLPNDRFSAERPEGSISTLTIQRTEQRDSAMYRCASSKQAGDTQYFGPGTRLTVL.

V and J are TRBV9 and TRBJ2-5; a weak D match, TRBD2 (5 bases). This CDR3 has 15 residues. Trimming cost V 5 bases and J 5 bases, with 19 bases left between them. Germline CDR1 SGDLS, CDR2 YYNGEE. The CDR3, as DNA: TGTGCCAGCAGTATCCTTGGAGCGGCCACGGAGACCCAGTACTTC. As protein: CASSILGAATETQYF.

The CDR3 DNA is TGCAGCCTAAGAGGCATCGGTGAAAAACTGTTTTTT. Translated, it gives CSLRGIGEKLFF. The chain employs TRBV29-1 and TRBJ1-4, with D hard to call. V was clipped by 8 bases and J by 7 bases, with 14 bases between them. Looked up from germline, CDR1 is SQVTM and CDR2 is ANQGSEA. The CDR3 consists of 12 residues.

The J gene is TRBJ2-3, the V gene TRBV6-1; D is unclear. The ends were cut back, 3 bases at V and 9 bases at J, with 4 bases in the middle. The germline V gene has CDR1 MNHNS and CDR2 SASEGT. The CDR3 loop spans 10 amino acids. As DNA, the CDR3 is TGTGCCAGCAGTGATCGGACGCAGTATTTT. It encodes CASSDRTQYF.

This clone occurred once. The chain joins TRBV30 to TRBJ1-1, with no clear D. V was trimmed by 3 bases and J by 1 base, leaving 6 bases between them. In germline, CDR1 is GTSNPN, CDR2 SVGIG (reference sequence). The CDR3 totals 12 residues. The CDR3, as DNA: TGTGCCTGGAGACATACGAACACTGAAGCTTTCTTT. Encoded protein: CAWRHTNTEAFF.

This sequence joins TRBV13 and TRBJ2-5; D might be TRBD1 (5 bases). The CDR3 runs to 15 residues. Trimming took 3 bases from V and 5 from J, leaving 16 bases between them. Germline V gives CDR1 PRHDT, CDR2 FYEKMQ (reference sequence). DNA of the CDR3: TGTGCCAGCAGCTTGCGGACACCGGGTGGCGAGACCCAGTACTTC. Translated: CASSLRTPGGETQYF.